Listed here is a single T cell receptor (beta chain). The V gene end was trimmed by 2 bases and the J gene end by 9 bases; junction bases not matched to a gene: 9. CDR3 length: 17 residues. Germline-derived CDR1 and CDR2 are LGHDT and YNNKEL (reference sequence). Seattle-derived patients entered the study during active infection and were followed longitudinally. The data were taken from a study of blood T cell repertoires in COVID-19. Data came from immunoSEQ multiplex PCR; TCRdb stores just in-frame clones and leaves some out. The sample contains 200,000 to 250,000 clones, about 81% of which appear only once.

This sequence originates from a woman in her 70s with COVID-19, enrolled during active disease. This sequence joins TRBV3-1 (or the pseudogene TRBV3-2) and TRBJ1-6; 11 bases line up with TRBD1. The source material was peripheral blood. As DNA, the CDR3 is TGTGCCAGCAGCCAACAAACCGGGACAGGGGGAGGTTCACCCCTCCACTTT. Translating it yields CASSQQTGTGGGSPLHF.